This TCR beta chain was retrieved from a study of shared clonotypes between healthy human individuals. General study findings and limits: Blood was the sole source, and tissue repertoires probably differ.

Data came from immunoSEQ multiplex PCR; TCRdb stores just in-frame clones and leaves some out. The sample carries about a million clones, 70% to 85% recorded once. In the case of this clone: Its specificity is unknown.

The trim removed 5 bases at V and 0 bases at J, leaving 11 bases unmatched. The CDR3 has 17 amino acids. Germline CDR1 is SGHNT and CDR2 is YENEEA. CD45RA+ naive and CD45RA-negative memory subsets were separated from CD4+ cells. V and J are TRBV11-3 and TRBJ1-1; 8 positions match TRBD1. This receptor was taken from a young man in good health. Some clones in this sample may be carry-over from other donors' samples. The material sequenced was memory CD4+ T cells from PBMCs. Subset specified: CD45RA-negative fraction. CDR3: CASSRGTGGPMNTEAFF. CDR3 coding DNA: TGTGCCAGCAGCCGCGGGACAGGTGGGCCCATGAACACTGAAGCTTTCTTT. The variable domain in full, with the rest retrieved from reference TRBV11-3 and TRBJ1-1, is EAGVVQSPRYKIIEKKQPVAFWCNPISGHNTLYWYLQNLGQGPELLIRYENEEAVDDSQLPKDRFSAERLKGVDSTLKIQPAELGDSAVYLCASSRGTGGPMNTEAFFGQGTRLTVV.